This T cell receptor beta chain was captured in a study of shared clonotypes between healthy human individuals. Whole-study context: The cohort comprised a couple of women and a few men. Their ages spanned 18 to 49 years. Per donor, three plates held CD4 naive cells, three held CD4 memory, two held CD8 naive and one held CD8 memory.

General study findings and limits: The diversity represented, both genetic and in exposure history, was limited by few donors.

This clone was observed a few times. Its antigen is not identified. In the authors' workflow: ImmunoSEQ output held junction-only sequences without quality scores, so filtering differed. The assay was immunoSEQ multiplex PCR, and TCRdb's table has in-frame clones only and misses some. Clone size and V and J calls were adopted from that table, with D and trimming inferred from the DNA. The top ten clones hold around 2% of a sample with some 680,000 clones, 73% of them seen once. CDR1 is SGHRS, CDR2 YFSETQ, per germline. The CDR3 spans 14 residues. The junction had 8 bases not matched to a gene; V was cut back by 5 bases and J by 4 bases.

This clonotype originated in a woman aged 30 to 39 in good health. Sequenced material: memory CD4+ T cells sorted from blood. Subset denoted: CD45RA-negative fraction. V gene TRBV5-1 combines with J gene TRBJ2-7, with 8 bases identical to TRBD2. The CDR3 reads CASRESGSGYEQYF. CDR3 nucleotide sequence: TGCGCCAGCAGAGAAAGCGGGAGTGGATACGAGCAGTACTTC.